This note documents a single T cell receptor beta chain sequence. The data stem from a study of blood T cells in healthy people across ages. Per germline, CDR1 DFQATT and CDR2 SNEGSKA (reference sequence). Deletions cut 2 bases from V and 8 bases from J, with 18 bases between. The length of the CDR3 is 15 residues. Alongside a J-beta primer mix, a sample-barcoded 5' primer served in a second PCR lasting about 7 to 11 cycles. TCRdb re-called the 5' RACE reads with MiXCR, one entry per CDR3 protein. The sample carries fewer than 800,000 distinct CDR3 sequences, approximately 49% recorded once. The V call is TRBV20-1, the J call TRBJ1-4; D may be TRBD1 (6 bases). Specimen: blood. The receptor's source is a woman aged 55 to 70 in good health. DNA for the CDR3: TGCAGTGCTAGAAACAGGGAGGGGCTAGGGGAAAAACTGTTTTTT. Its protein is CSARNREGLGEKLFF.